This TCR beta chain was sequenced during a study of cytomegalovirus exposure and HLA in healthy donors. Trimming removed 2 bases from V and 2 bases from J; junction bases left unmatched: 8. Germline CDR1 is LGHNA and CDR2 is YSLEER. The CDR3 consists of 16 residues. Assay: immunoSEQ multiplex PCR; the TCRdb copy retains only in-frame clones and omits some. The sample contains about 270,000 clones, approximately 86% of which appear only once. The sequencing sample was made of PBMCs. This clonotype originated in a woman between 18 and 30 years old in good health and CMV-seronegative. This chain uses TRBV4-3 with TRBJ2-7, with 8 bases matching TRBD1. The CDR3 loop is CASSQTPDRETYEQYF. The CDR3 nucleotides are TGCGCCAGCAGCCAAACCCCGGACAGGGAGACCTACGAGCAGTACTTC.